This TCR beta chain was sequenced in a study of T cell responses to AZD1222 COVID-19 vaccine (dated by TCRdb to the early 2020s). The study in broad terms: TCR sequencing was performed for fewer than 250 trial participants, of whom roughly 200 were given two doses of AZD1222 and some 26 were given two doses of MenACWY control vaccine. Trial participants were enrolled by age into subgroups of 18-55, 56-69 and 70-plus years, and 148, 28 and 57 TCR-sequenced participants, respectively, were included in these subgroups. General study outcomes and caveats: In the small 56-69-year group, the increase in depth fell short of significance, most likely because of low power. The vaccine-associated CD4 TCRs covered the entire spike protein, and the dominant responses fell in regions 160-218 and 743-854. Participants were mostly white British and included more females than males, and it was suggested by the authors that clonal diversity may have been underestimated. Reportedly, almost half of the unique spike-specific TCRs recognized epitopes lying outside the regions that are mutated in the B.1.351 and B.1.1.7 variants. After two AZD1222 doses, spike-specific TCR breadth and depth were significantly higher than at day 0 and than in MenACWY recipients. No day 14 peak-response samples were available, so repertoires were characterized only after the peak T cell response. Conclusions about previously exposed vaccinees are limited, since just five or six AZD1222 recipients were seropositive for SARS-CoV-2 at baseline.

The CDR3 regions of human TCRbeta chains were subjected to immunosequencing. On the study's bioinformatics: TCRs in the repertoires were matched against a reference library of SARS-CoV-2-specific TCRs that had been generated with the MIRA antigen-specificity platform. Breadth meant the fraction of unique TCRs that were SARS-CoV-2-associated, whereas depth meant the fraction of total T cells that were SARS-CoV-2-associated. Each spike-specific TCR was assigned to its reactive spike region and to a CD4 or CD8 class using the MIRA data. Log10-transformed breadth and depth values were compared by one-way ANOVA with Sidak's multiple comparisons tests. TCRdb stores this immuneACCESS table with in-frame sequences only. Part of the clones is absent; in the studies checked, under half of the shortfall reflects unresolved V genes, and no reason is known for the rest. The V and J calls and clone size were taken over from that table, and D and trimming were inferred from the DNA. Across this sample there are tens of thousands of clones, with roughly 90% seen only once. The ten largest account for approximately 30% of the sample.

For this chain, trimming is 6 bases at the V end and 2 bases at the J end, and the number of junction bases without a gene match is 21. Based on the germline V gene, the CDR1 and CDR2 sequences are MDHEN and SYDVKM. From its cysteine to its phenylalanine, the CDR3 spans 20 amino acids. Of all the DNA, just the CDR3 is kept, 60 bases in frame from base 1. According to the study, the label for this sample's time point signals: about 28 days (+/-7) after the second vaccine dose. Because spike-specific TCR depth and breadth did not differ between the two schedules, AZD1222 recipients who got a second dose at roughly 4 weeks were pooled with those who got a second dose at roughly 12 weeks. Vaccinee samples were obtained from the UK trials COV001 and COV002, which included a single-blind randomized controlled phase 2/3 trial of AZD1222 (ChAdOx1 nCoV-19) in healthy adults. For TCRbeta chain sequencing, PBMC samples were collected from trial participants at day 0 and at day 28 after the second dose.

As to this clone: What antigen it recognizes has not been identified. The input lacks base qualities; no much larger clone sits a single base away.

The source is an adult who received the AZD1222 COVID-19 vaccine. The chain couples TRBV28 to TRBJ2-7; 11 bases in the junction line up with TRBD2. The input for sequencing was peripheral blood, taken 28 days after the second AZD1222 dose. Here the CDR3 is given as CASSSPRLQGATSGTYEQYF. The DNA sequence is given as TGTGCCAGCAGCTCCCCCCGGCTACAGGGGGCGACTAGCGGGACCTACGAGCAGTACTTC.